Listed here is a single TCR beta chain. This CDR3 contains 16 residues. Trimming took 3 bases from V and 2 from J; bases not matched to a gene: 9. Germline V gene lookup returns CDR1 SGHNT and CDR2 YYREEE (reference sequence). The data derive from a study of blood T cell repertoires in COVID-19. In the study overall: PBMCs, B-cell-depleted T cells, or T cells were the source of the cDNA or gDNA that made up the material.

Repertoires were generated with immunoSEQ multiplex PCR, while TCRdb's copy carries only in-frame clones and drops some. The sample contains a few hundred thousand clones, around 86% of which appear only once. This receptor was obtained from a man aged 35-49 years who had recovered from COVID-19. Input material: PBMCs or T cells enriched from blood (not recorded which). This sequence joins TRBV5-4 and TRBJ1-1; TRBD1 matches 8 bases. CDR3 protein: CASSSKKDRANTEAFF. The DNA of the CDR3 is TGTGCCAGCAGCTCGAAAAAGGACAGGGCCAACACTGAAGCTTTCTTT.